These 13 T cell receptor beta chains originate from one sample sequenced in a study of identical twins. TCRdb independently ran MiXCR on the 5' RACE reads; one entry per CDR3 protein. The table shows about 660,000 distinct CDR3 sequences, with less than 10% occurring only once. These data were likewise used in another study, on yellow fever vaccine responses in identical twins.

Input material: PBMCs. The receptors originated from a woman aged 18-30 years in good health.

This clonotype was seen a handful of times. V gene TRBV27 combines with J gene TRBJ2-7; 9 nucleotides align to TRBD1. This CDR3 spans 17 amino acids. Per the germline V gene, CDR1 is MNHEY and CDR2 is SMNVEV (reference sequence). Losses at the gene ends were 6 bases for V and 5 bases for J; bases not matched to a gene: 17. This CDR3 is CASSTRFLDRGKDEQYF. The CDR3 nucleotides read TGTGCCAGCAGCACCCGATTTCTCGACAGGGGGAAGGACGAGCAGTACTTC.

As regards this clonotype: This may come from a read error, since a much larger clone is one base off. The chain is built from TRBV15 and TRBJ2-2; D may be TRBD2 (5 bases). The CDR3 spans 13 residues. Germline lookup yields CDR1 LNHNV and CDR2 YYDKDF (reference sequence). The CDR3 DNA sequence: TGTGCCACCAAACTAGGATACACCTGGGAGCTGTTTTTT. Protein: CATKLGYTWELFF.

This clonotype was found a few times. This chain uses TRBV20-1 with TRBJ2-2, with D tentatively TRBD1 or TRBD2 (5 bases each). Trimming removed 2 bases from V and 3 bases from J, with 13 bases in between. This CDR3 is built from 15 residues. CDR1 is DFQATT, CDR2 SNEGSKA, per germline (reference sequence). CDR3 loop: CSARLVGRDTGELFF. In DNA form, the CDR3 reads TGCAGTGCTAGATTGGTGGGGCGGGACACCGGGGAGCTGTTTTTT.

The chain recombines TRBV7-2 with TRBJ2-1; TRBD2 aligns across 11 bases. The germline V gene has CDR1 SGHTA and CDR2 FQGNSA. The CDR3 loop spans 16 amino acids. Trimming cost V 5 bases and J 3 bases; bases outside gene matches: 6. The chain's CDR3 is CASSTLAGGFYNEQFF. The CDR3, as DNA: TGTGCCAGCAGCACCCTAGCGGGGGGCTTCTACAATGAGCAGTTCTTC. Filled out from reference TRBV7-2 and TRBJ2-1, the complete variable domain reads GAGVSQSPSNKVTEKGKDVELRCDPISGHTALYWYRQSLGQGLEFLIYFQGNSAPDKSGLPSDRFSAERTGGSVSTLTIQRTQQEDSAVYLCASSTLAGGFYNEQFFGPGTRLTVL.

The gene calls are TRBV23-1 and TRBJ2-7, with D unresolved. TRBV23-1 is annotated as an ORF whose role is uncertain. Trimming took 7 bases from V and 6 from J, leaving 4 bases between them. The length of the CDR3 is 9 residues. CDR3 sequence (DNA): TGCGCCAGCATGAGCGAGCAGTACTTC. Protein product: CASMSEQYF.

CDR3: CASSERGRAPKADTQYF. The CDR3, as DNA: TGTGCCAGCAGTGAAAGGGGCAGGGCTCCTAAAGCAGATACGCAGTATTTT. The rearrangement uses TRBV2 and TRBJ2-3; D possibly corresponds to TRBD1 (5 bases). V was shortened by 2 bases and J by 4 bases, with 19 bases between the two germline ends. Per germline, CDR1 SNHLY and CDR2 FYNNEI. This CDR3 spans 17 amino acids. The variable domain in full, with the rest retrieved from reference TRBV2 and TRBJ2-3, is EPEVTQTPSHQVTQMGQEVILRCVPISNHLYFYWYRQILGQKVEFLVSFYNNEISEKSEIFDDQFSVERPDGSNFTLKIRSTKLEDSAMYFCASSERGRAPKADTQYFGPGTRLTVL.

The V and J genes are TRBV20-1 and TRBJ2-7; 9 bases line up with TRBD2. The CDR3 sequence is 13 residues long. J lost 6 bases, V lost 6 bases, and 9 bases had no gene match. Germline loops: CDR1 DFQATT, CDR2 SNEGSKA (reference sequence). CDR3 sequence (DNA): TGCAGTGCCAGGGTAGCGGGAGTCTCCGAGCAGTACTTC. This translates into CSARVAGVSEQYF.

This clonotype was observed a few times. V is TRBV28 and J is TRBJ1-2; weak D call: TRBD1 (6 bases). The CDR3 length is 12 residues. Trimming took 6 bases from V and 7 from J, leaving 12 bases between them. Looked up from germline, CDR1 is MDHEN and CDR2 is SYDVKM. CDR3 bases: TGTGCCAGCAGGAACCAGGGGAGTGGCTACACCTTC. Protein sequence: CASRNQGSGYTF.

The table lists this clonotype with a few counts. The CDR3 sequence: CARSRDRATDTQYF. CDR3 DNA sequence: TGTGCCAGAAGCCGGGACAGGGCCACAGATACGCAGTATTTT. The chain couples TRBV2 to TRBJ2-3; 9 nucleotides match TRBD1. The length of the CDR3 is 14 residues. The J segment lost 2 bases and the V segment lost 9 bases, leaving 6 bases of the junction unmatched. The germline V gene has CDR1 SNHLY and CDR2 FYNNEI.

The rearrangement uses TRBV5-5 and TRBJ1-1; the D is unclear. The CDR3 has 15 residues. Germline values: CDR1 SGHKS, CDR2 YYEKEE (reference sequence). Trimming stripped 0 bases from V and 1 base from J, with 10 bases between. CDR3 sequence reads: CASSLALLRNTEAFF. The CDR3 DNA reads TGTGCCAGCAGCTTGGCCCTTCTGCGGAACACTGAAGCTTTCTTT.

This clonotype has just a few counts. The chain employs TRBV29-1 and TRBJ1-2; D is unresolved. The length of the CDR3 is 13 residues. Germline V CDR1 and CDR2: SQVTM, ANQGSEA. Trimming took off 2 bases at V and 4 bases at J, with 11 bases between the two ends. DNA for the CDR3: TGCAGCGTTGAATACGTCGGACTCTATGGCTACACCTTC. It yields the protein CSVEYVGLYGYTF.

This clonotype was recorded a few times. The chain couples TRBV7-2 to TRBJ1-5, with D possibly TRBD1 on 5 matching bases. The CDR3 is made up of 15 amino acids. Trimming shortened V by 1 base and J by 6 bases, and 13 bases separated the two germline ends. Germline V lookup: CDR1 SGHTA, CDR2 FQGNSA. The CDR3 protein is CASSLGGRGSQPQHF. Here the CDR3 DNA reads TGTGCCAGCAGCTTAGGAGGGCGGGGGAGTCAGCCCCAGCATTTT.

This clonotype has a handful of counts. The rearrangement uses TRBV6-1 and TRBJ1-2; D may be TRBD1 (6 bases). CDR1 is MNHNS and CDR2 is SASEGT in the germline V gene. Deletions cut 6 bases from V and 4 bases from J, with 12 bases between. CDR3 length: 13 residues. CDR3 sequence: CASSLGHSYGYTF. For the CDR3, the DNA is TGTGCCAGCAGCTTGGGACACAGCTATGGCTACACCTTC.